The rows below give T cell receptor beta chains drawn from one sample of a study of T cell responses to AZD1222 COVID-19 vaccine. Sequencing used immunoSEQ multiplex PCR; TCRdb keeps in-frame clones, though not all of them. This table has around 220,000 clones, 90% to 95% appearing once. Specimen: peripheral blood, collected 28 days after the second dose of the MenACWY control vaccine. The receptors stem from an adult who received the MenACWY meningococcal vaccine as a control. The CDR3 runs from the conserved cysteine through the conserved F or W. The D gene is left open where the match is weak. Part of the rows lack a size; the others show once, few, many or a class for expanded clones.

CDR3nt	CDR3aa	abundance	v_gene	d_gene	j_gene
TGTGCCAGCAGTGAACTACGGGGGGACAGGGTTCGGGATGAGCAGTTCTTC	CASSELRGDRVRDEQFF	NA	TRBV6-1	TRBD1	TRBJ2-1
TGCGCCAGCAGCCAAGATCGAGGAGCCCACCGGGAGCTGTTTTTT	CASSQDRGAHRELFF	NA	TRBV4-3	NA	TRBJ2-2
TGTGCCAGCAGCTTAGAAGGGGGCGAGACCCAGTACTTC	CASSLEGGETQYF	NA	TRBV7-9	TRBD1	TRBJ2-5
TGCAGCGTGTTTGGGACTAGCGGGAGCTACAATGAGCAGTTCTTC	CSVFGTSGSYNEQFF	NA	TRBV29-1	TRBD2	TRBJ2-1
TGTGCCAGCGAACCCGGGACTAGCGTAAACATTCAGTACTTC	CASEPGTSVNIQYF	few	TRBV28	TRBD2	TRBJ2-4
TGTGCCAGCAGCGCATATAGTGAAGCCCTCCACTTT	CASSAYSEALHF	NA	TRBV7-8	NA	TRBJ1-6
TGTGCCAGCTTTAGTGAGACCCAGTACTTC	CASFSETQYF	once	TRBV7-2	NA	TRBJ2-5
TGCGCCAGCAGCCAAGGACACACTCTAGGGGCGGATACGCAGTATTTT	CASSQGHTLGADTQYF	NA	TRBV4-3	NA	TRBJ2-3
TGCGCCAGCAGCCAAGATTACCGGAACACCGGGGAGCTGTTTTTT	CASSQDYRNTGELFF	NA	TRBV4-3	NA	TRBJ2-2
TGTGCCAGCAGCTTTTCGGGGGCTAGTTACGAGCAGTACTTC	CASSFSGASYEQYF	NA	TRBV7-8	NA	TRBJ2-7
TGTGCCATCAGTGCCGCAACTAATGAAAAACTGTTTTTT	CAISAATNEKLFF	NA	TRBV10-3	NA	TRBJ1-4
TGTGCCAGCAGCTTAAATCCAGCGGAGCAGTTCTTC	CASSLNPAEQFF	NA	TRBV5-5	NA	TRBJ2-1
TGTGCCAGCAGTTACTCGGGCAGCCCTGAAGCTTTCTTT	CASSYSGSPEAFF	NA	TRBV6-5	NA	TRBJ1-1
TGTGCCAGCAGCCGTACGCGGGCGCCGGGAAACACCATATATTTT	CASSRTRAPGNTIYF	NA	TRBV7-2	NA	TRBJ1-3
TGTGCCAGCAGCCCCCCTTCTAGCGGTAGCGTTGGTGAGCAGTTCTTC	CASSPPSSGSVGEQFF	NA	TRBV9	TRBD2	TRBJ2-1
TGTGCCATCAGTGGTGCTAGCGGGAGTCAGGAGACCCAGTACTTC	CAISGASGSQETQYF	once	TRBV10-3	TRBD2	TRBJ2-5
TGTGCCAGCAGTGAACGGGGCTCTGGAAACACCATATATTTT	CASSERGSGNTIYF	NA	TRBV6-1	NA	TRBJ1-3
TGTGCCAGCAGACCTTACGACAGGCCGATTAAACTGTTTTTT	CASRPYDRPIKLFF	NA	TRBV28	NA	TRBJ1-4
TGTGCCAGCAGCCCCGAGCTGGGGGCAGAGACCCAGTACTTC	CASSPELGAETQYF	NA	TRBV5-5	NA	TRBJ2-5
TGTGCCAGTAATCACAGGCGCTACACTGAAGCTTTCTTT	CASNHRRYTEAFF	NA	TRBV19	NA	TRBJ1-1
TGTGCCAGCTCACGTACCGGGGGGAGAGAGCTGTTTTTT	CASSRTGGRELFF	NA	TRBV18	TRBD2	TRBJ2-2
TGTGCCATCAGTGACCACCCAACGGCGGGTAGCGACAGGGGGGATTCACCCCTCCACTTT	CAISDHPTAGSDRGDSPLHF	NA	TRBV10-3	TRBD1	TRBJ1-6
TGTGCCAGCAGCCAAGAACCAGGGCTTGGCGCCGGGGAGCTGTTTTTT	CASSQEPGLGAGELFF	once	TRBV3-1/TRBV3-2	NA	TRBJ2-2
TGTGCCAGCAGCCCGTCGACTAGCGGGGTGGTCTCCTACAATGAGCAGTTCTTC	CASSPSTSGVVSYNEQFF	NA	TRBV7-9	TRBD2	TRBJ2-1
TGTGCCAGCAGCCCAAGAGGGGGAACGAACACCGGGGAGCTGTTTTTT	CASSPRGGTNTGELFF	NA	TRBV9	NA	TRBJ2-2
TGTGCCAGCAGCCAACCCGGGACACTAAACACCGGGGAGCTGTTTTTT	CASSQPGTLNTGELFF	NA	TRBV3-1/TRBV3-2	NA	TRBJ2-2
TGTGCCAGCAGTTTACAGGGAACCGGGGAGCTGTTTTTT	CASSLQGTGELFF	NA	TRBV6-5	NA	TRBJ2-2
TGTGCCAGCATCCCGGCAGGGGCTTCCTACGAGCAGTACTTC	CASIPAGASYEQYF	NA	TRBV6-2/TRBV6-3	NA	TRBJ2-7
TGTGCCAGCAGCTTGGGCACAGCGAACACTGAAGCTTTCTTT	CASSLGTANTEAFF	NA	TRBV5-4	NA	TRBJ1-1
TGTGCCAGCACCAAAGACAGGGTCGGGAACACTGAAGCTTTCTTT	CASTKDRVGNTEAFF	NA	TRBV7-9	TRBD1	TRBJ1-1
TGTGCCAGCACCCTTCTGGGAGGGAGCACAGATACGCAGTATTTT	CASTLLGGSTDTQYF	NA	TRBV28	TRBD2	TRBJ2-3
TGTGCCAGCAGGGACAGGGGGTACAACCCCTACGAGCAGTACTTC	CASRDRGYNPYEQYF	NA	TRBV2	TRBD1	TRBJ2-7
TGTGCCAGCAGCAAGGGATCATACAATGAGCAGTTCTTC	CASSKGSYNEQFF	NA	TRBV7-3	NA	TRBJ2-1
TGTGCCAGCAAGGTCGAAGCGGGGAACACCGGGGAGCTGTTTTTT	CASKVEAGNTGELFF	few	TRBV6-5	NA	TRBJ2-2
TGTGCCAGCAGACAGCGTACGACAGGCGGGGAGCTGTTTTTT	CASRQRTTGGELFF	NA	TRBV6-5	NA	TRBJ2-2
TGTGCCAGCAGCTCGAGGGGGGGACTAGTCAGAGAAGAGACCCAGTACTTC	CASSSRGGLVREETQYF	NA	TRBV7-6	TRBD2	TRBJ2-5
TGTGCCAGCAGCAAACGGGACAGGACGAACACTGAAGCTTTCTTT	CASSKRDRTNTEAFF	NA	TRBV7-8	TRBD1	TRBJ1-1
TGTGCCAGCAGTTACCCCCTGTGGGGACGTTCTGGTGAGCAGTTCTTC	CASSYPLWGRSGEQFF	NA	TRBV6-5	NA	TRBJ2-1
TGTGCCAGCAGTGCCCGGGGCAGTGAGAGTTATAGCAATCAGCCCCAGCATTTT	CASSARGSESYSNQPQHF	NA	TRBV2	NA	TRBJ1-5
TGTGCCAGCTCACCGCCGATTCGGACGGGTACCGGGGAGCTGTTTTTT	CASSPPIRTGTGELFF	NA	TRBV18	NA	TRBJ2-2
TGTGCCAGCAGTCCACCGACTAGCGGGAGATGGGGGGACATTCAGTACTTC	CASSPPTSGRWGDIQYF	NA	TRBV27	TRBD2	TRBJ2-4
TGTGCCAGCAGCTTAGAGGCTAGCGGGGGGCGTGAGACCCAGTACTTC	CASSLEASGGRETQYF	NA	TRBV11-2	TRBD2	TRBJ2-5
TGTGCCAGCACCTTTGGGGGGAGCACAGATACGCAGTATTTT	CASTFGGSTDTQYF	NA	TRBV28	NA	TRBJ2-3
TGCAGCGCAGGGACAGGGAACACTGAAGCTTTCTTT	CSAGTGNTEAFF	NA	TRBV29-1	TRBD1	TRBJ1-1
TGTGCCAGCAGCTTAGGTCCAGGGAGGTTCGAGACCCAGTACTTC	CASSLGPGRFETQYF	NA	TRBV7-8	NA	TRBJ2-5